One and the same sample provided the 30 T cell receptor beta chains below, sequenced in a study of T cells in tuberculosis. The protocol was immunoSEQ multiplex PCR, while the TCRdb copy is restricted to in-frame clones and leaves out a portion. The sample has about 40,000 clones, roughly 94% seen once; the top ten hold roughly 4%. Time point defined: new active TB diagnosis, blood taken before or within 7 days of starting treatment. The starting material was PBMCs, obtained at tuberculosis diagnosis. The receptors were gathered from an adult with tuberculosis.

The chain combines TRBV5-1 with TRBJ2-7; D is perhaps TRBD1 (6 bases). V was cut by 4 bases and J by 7 bases, with 21 bases left in between. The CDR3 runs to 15 residues. Germline values: CDR1 SGHRS, CDR2 YFSETQ. Here the CDR3 reads CASSATGTPVGEQYF. As DNA, the CDR3 is TGCGCCAGCAGCGCCACAGGGACACCGGTGGGAGAGCAGTACTTC.

The V gene is TRBV15, the J gene TRBJ1-2, with a tentative D call TRBD1 (6 bases). Looked up from germline, CDR1 is LNHNV and CDR2 is YYDKDF (reference sequence). V was clipped by 1 base and J by 4 bases, with 13 bases between them. The CDR3 sequence is 15 residues long. The CDR3 sequence: CATSRGGGEGYGYTF. Written as DNA, the CDR3 is TGTGCCACCAGCAGAGGGGGGGGCGAAGGCTATGGCTACACCTTC.

The genes are TRBV6-6 and TRBJ1-1; the D gene is possibly TRBD1 (6 bases). The CDR3 extends over 11 amino acids. Trimming left V 7 bases short and J 11 bases short, with 14 bases between. Germline V gene sequence: CDR1 MNHNY, CDR2 SVGAGI (reference sequence). CDR3 bases: TGTGCCAGCACCAACAGGGTGGACGCTTTCTTT. Translation: CASTNRVDAFF.

The chain employs TRBV5-1 and TRBJ2-1, with TRBD1 as a possible D gene (6 bases). The CDR3 extends over 15 amino acids. The germline V gene encodes CDR1 SGHRS and CDR2 YFSETQ. Trimming left V 0 bases short and J 9 bases short, with 16 bases between. CDR3 region: CASSLVPQGQGEQFF. CDR3 nucleotide sequence: TGCGCCAGCAGCTTGGTCCCACAGGGCCAAGGTGAGCAGTTCTTC.

This CDR3 reads CAWRRSGAWNTEAFF. The CDR3 nucleotides are TGTGCCTGGAGGAGGTCAGGGGCTTGGAACACTGAAGCTTTCTTT. This chain uses TRBV30 with TRBJ1-1, with a possible D match to TRBD1 (6 bases). Germline V gene lookup returns CDR1 GTSNPN and CDR2 SVGIG (reference sequence). Deletions cut 3 bases from V and 1 base from J, with 15 bases between. The CDR3 is made up of 15 amino acids.

The V and J genes are TRBV30 and TRBJ1-2, with TRBD1 identical over 9 bases. Germline CDR1 is GTSNPN and CDR2 is SVGIG (reference sequence). The V and J ends lost 5 bases and 7 bases, in that order; junction bases with no gene match: 11. CDR3 length: 14 residues. The CDR3: CAWLIQGARGGYTF. CDR3 sequence (DNA): TGTGCCTGGCTTATACAGGGGGCTCGGGGTGGCTACACCTTC.

The CDR3 DNA sequence: TGCGCCAGCAGACGTGAGACAGGGGGCTTCAATGAGCAGTTCTTC. It encodes CASRRETGGFNEQFF. This chain uses TRBV10-1 with TRBJ2-1; TRBD1 agrees at 10 bases. The germline gives CDR1 WNHNN, CDR2 SYGVQD (reference sequence). V shed 6 bases, J shed 6 bases, and the junction held 8 bases outside the gene matches. The CDR3 is 15 amino acids.

This chain connects TRBV7-8 to TRBJ1-2; D is unclear. Trimming removed 1 base from V and 8 bases from J, with 11 bases in between. This CDR3 is 13 amino acids long. Germline loops: CDR1 SGHVS, CDR2 FQNEAQ. The chain's CDR3 is CASSLGGVGGYTF. CDR3 sequence (DNA): TGTGCCAGCAGCTTAGGAGGAGTCGGCGGCTACACCTTC. The full variable domain, rest sourced from reference TRBV7-8 and TRBJ1-2, is GAGVSQSPRYKVAKRGQDVALRCDPISGHVSLFWYQQALGQGPEFLTYFQNEAQLDKSGLPSDRFFAERPEGSVSTLKIQRTQQEDSAVYLCASSLGGVGGYTFGSGTRLTVV.

This clone has a handful of counts. The V gene is TRBV6-6, the J gene TRBJ2-3; D ambiguous. The germline V gene encodes CDR1 MNHNY and CDR2 SVGAGI (reference sequence). V was clipped by 6 bases and J by 4 bases, with 5 bases between them. The CDR3 runs 11 residues. The CDR3 sequence is CASSRADTQYF. The DNA for the CDR3 is TGTGCCAGCAGCCGAGCAGATACGCAGTATTTT.

The genes are TRBV14 and TRBJ2-1; 10 nucleotides align to TRBD2. Trimming took 8 bases from V and 4 from J; bases not matched to a gene: 8. The CDR3 covers 15 residues. Germline lookup yields CDR1 SGHDN and CDR2 FVKESK. The CDR3 region is CASSHRAGGYNEQFF. The CDR3 DNA sequence: TGTGCCAGCTCCCATCGAGCGGGGGGGTACAATGAGCAGTTCTTC.

Only one count was recorded for this clone. The chain couples TRBV19 to TRBJ1-5; tentatively, D is TRBD1 (5 bases). Germline V gene lookup returns CDR1 LNHDA and CDR2 SQIVND (reference sequence). The ends were cut back, 1 base at V and 11 bases at J, with 15 bases in the middle. CDR3 length: 14 residues. CDR3 nucleotides: TGTGCCAGTAGTATAGGGCAGGGAGGCCCCGCCCAGCATTTT. This encodes CASSIGQGGPAQHF.

The chain uses TRBV2 and TRBJ2-7; tentatively, D is TRBD2 (7 bases). In germline, CDR1 is SNHLY, CDR2 FYNNEI. The CDR3 has 14 residues. With 7 bases removed from V and 7 bases from J, the gap between germline ends came to 20 bases. The CDR3 coding sequence is TGTGCCAGCACCCCGGCGAGAGGGGGGGGTGAGCAGTACTTC. It translates to CASTPARGGGEQYF.

The gene calls are TRBV5-1 and TRBJ2-3; D is uncertain. Per the germline V gene, CDR1 is SGHRS and CDR2 is YFSETQ. Trimming cost V 0 bases and J 0 bases, with 8 bases left between them. CDR3 length equals 15 residues. The CDR3 DNA follows: TGCGCCAGCAGCTTGGACTCCCCTAGCACAGATACGCAGTATTTT. Protein: CASSLDSPSTDTQYF.

The rearrangement links TRBV18 to TRBJ2-7, with 8 bases aligning to TRBD1. The CDR3 consists of 13 residues. Germline V gives CDR1 KGHSH, CDR2 LQKENI. The J segment lost 3 bases and the V segment lost 3 bases, leaving 1 base of the junction unmatched. The CDR3 DNA is TGTGCCAGCTCACCGGGACAGGTCTACGAGCAGTACTTC. This gives the protein CASSPGQVYEQYF.

The CDR3 nucleotides are TGTGCCAGCAGCTCGGACAGGGGCGGCGAGCAGTACTTC. As protein: CASSSDRGGEQYF. The chain links TRBV7-8 to TRBJ2-7; 9 positions match TRBD1. The CDR3 is 13 residues long. Per the germline V gene, CDR1 is SGHVS and CDR2 is FQNEAQ. The trim removed 4 bases at V and 6 bases at J, leaving 4 bases unmatched.

CDR3 in DNA: TGTGCCTGGGCCCGGGGGAAGAGCTCCTACAATGAGCAGTTCTTC. This gives the protein CAWARGKSSYNEQFF. The V gene is TRBV30, the J gene TRBJ2-1; possible D gene TRBD2, 6 bases. Trimming took 5 bases from V and 0 from J, leaving 14 bases between them. CDR1 GTSNPN and CDR2 SVGIG come from the germline V gene (reference sequence). The CDR3 sequence is 15 residues long.

This sequence joins TRBV2 and TRBJ2-4; 7 bases align to TRBD2. Germline lookup yields CDR1 SNHLY and CDR2 FYNNEI. Germline trimming cut 0 bases from V and 3 bases from J; bases unmatched to any gene: 5. This CDR3 is built from 16 residues. CDR3 sequence reads: CASSEARGEVKNIQYF. Written as DNA, the CDR3 is TGTGCCAGCAGTGAAGCACGGGGGGAAGTCAAAAACATTCAGTACTTC. The full variable domain, rest sourced from reference TRBV2 and TRBJ2-4, is EPEVTQTPSHQVTQMGQEVILRCVPISNHLYFYWYRQILGQKVEFLVSFYNNEISEKSEIFDDQFSVERPDGSNFTLKIRSTKLEDSAMYFCASSEARGEVKNIQYFGAGTRLSVL.

The chain employs TRBV4-1 and TRBJ1-5; possible D gene TRBD1, 5 bases. V was clipped by 1 base and J by 16 bases, with 17 bases between them. In germline, CDR1 is MGHRA, CDR2 YSYEKL. CDR3 size: 13 residues. The CDR3 coding sequence is TGCGCCAGCAGCCAAGCTTCAGGGACTGGCTTACATTTT. Amino acid sequence: CASSQASGTGLHF.

The V and J genes are TRBV4-2 and TRBJ1-5, with a possible D match to TRBD1 (5 bases). Deletions cut 0 bases from V and 7 bases from J, with 16 bases between. This CDR3 region has 16 residues. Germline V CDR1 and CDR2: LGHNA, YNFKEQ. CDR3 sequence reads: CASSQDYESGWQPQHF. In DNA form, the CDR3 reads TGTGCCAGCAGCCAAGATTATGAGTCAGGGTGGCAGCCCCAGCATTTT.

V usage is TRBV7-6 and J usage is TRBJ2-7, with 10 bases matching TRBD1. V lost 5 bases and J lost 4; bases outside the gene matches: 8. The CDR3 has 15 residues. Per the germline V gene, CDR1 is SGHVS and CDR2 is FNYEAQ. Here the CDR3 DNA reads TGTGCCAGCAGCCAGTCCGGGACAGGGGAATACGAGCAGTACTTC. This translates into CASSQSGTGEYEQYF.

This chain joins TRBV28 and TRBJ2-2, with TRBD1 identical over 7 bases. V lost 8 bases, J lost 0 bases, and 9 bases stayed unmatched. CDR1 is MDHEN and CDR2 is SYDVKM in the germline V gene. The CDR3 has 16 residues. Here the CDR3 DNA reads TGTGCCAGCCGATCCTTCGGGACAGCGAACACCGGGGAGCTGTTTTTT. Translating gives CASRSFGTANTGELFF.

The V and J genes are TRBV5-1 and TRBJ1-2, with D possibly being TRBD1 (5 bases). Germline V gene sequence: CDR1 SGHRS, CDR2 YFSETQ. Trimming took off 5 bases at V and 7 bases at J, with 15 bases between the two ends. The CDR3 is 13 residues long. The DNA of the CDR3 is TGCGCCAGCAGAGAGACAGTCGAGAGTGGCTACACCTTC. It translates to CASRETVESGYTF.

In this sample, this clone turned up once. The gene calls are TRBV20-1 and TRBJ1-2; TRBD1 agrees at 8 bases. The CDR3 has 11 amino acids. V lost 3 bases and J lost 8; bases outside the gene matches: 2. CDR1 is DFQATT and CDR2 is SNEGSKA in the germline V gene (reference sequence). The CDR3 DNA follows: TGCAGTGCTAGGGACAGGGCGGGCTACACCTTC. It encodes CSARDRAGYTF.

This clone occurred once. The rearrangement joins TRBV7-2 to TRBJ1-2; D uncertain. The CDR3 spans 13 residues. Germline CDR1 and CDR2: SGHTA and FQGNSA. V lost 5 bases and J lost 2, with 9 bases in between. CDR3 loop: CASSRPVNYGYTF. The CDR3 nucleotides read TGTGCCAGCAGCCGTCCGGTCAACTATGGCTACACCTTC.

The chain combines TRBV5-1 with TRBJ1-2; 9 bases match TRBD1. V trimming: 4 bases; J trimming: 5 bases; junction bases outside the gene matches: 6. Germline-derived CDR1 and CDR2 are SGHRS and YFSETQ. The CDR3 totals 14 residues. For the CDR3, the DNA is TGCGCCAGCAGCACCTCCGGGACAGGGTATGGCTACACCTTC. Its protein product is CASSTSGTGYGYTF. The variable domain in full, with the rest retrieved from reference TRBV5-1 and TRBJ1-2, is KAGVTQTPRYLIKTRGQQVTLSCSPISGHRSVSWYQQTPGQGLQFLFEYFSETQRNKGNFPGRFSGRQFSNSRSEMNVSTLELGDSALYLCASSTSGTGYGYTFGSGTRLTVV.

CDR3 amino acids: CASSEPGQRVSTF. As DNA, the CDR3 is TGTGCCAGCAGTGAGCCGGGACAGAGAGTTAGCACCTTC. J is TRBJ1-2 and V is TRBV6-1, with TRBD1 matching 7 bases. V lost 3 bases to trimming and J lost 13 bases; unmatched junction nucleotides: 11. This CDR3 region has 13 residues. Germline V gene sequence: CDR1 MNHNS, CDR2 SASEGT.

In the case of this clone: At one end, the junction sequence differs from germline, possibly due to a read error. V and J are TRBV11-3 and TRBJ1-2; D is perhaps TRBD1 (6 bases). CDR1 SGHNT and CDR2 YENEEA come from the germline V gene. The CDR3 covers 13 residues. This CDR3 reads CANSFGTNYGYTF. As DNA, the CDR3 is TGTGCCAACAGCTTCGGGACAAACTATGGCTACACCTTC.

This clone was seen once. This chain uses TRBV19 with TRBJ1-2; D gene unclear. This CDR3 comprises 13 residues. Germline V lookup: CDR1 LNHDA, CDR2 SQIVND (reference sequence). Trimming cost V 3 bases and J 5 bases, with 10 bases left between them. CDR3 DNA sequence: TGTGCCAGTAGTATCAATGCAGTATATGGCTACACCTTC. Protein: CASSINAVYGYTF.

The DNA for the CDR3 is TGTGCCAGTAGTTCGAGGGGGCGCCAGTATGGCTACACCTTC. Translation gives CASSSRGRQYGYTF. The chain combines TRBV19 with TRBJ1-2, with TRBD1 identical over 7 bases. J lost 5 bases, V lost 5 bases, and 8 bases had no gene match. This CDR3 is built from 14 residues. The germline CDR1 and CDR2 sequences are LNHDA and SQIVND (reference sequence).

V and J are TRBV2 and TRBJ1-2, with D possibly matching TRBD1 (5 bases). The CDR3 runs to 14 residues. Germline V gene lookup returns CDR1 SNHLY and CDR2 FYNNEI. V dropped 1 base and J dropped 5 bases, with 11 bases sitting between them. CDR3 region: CASSEEGPRYGYTF. The CDR3 nucleotides are TGTGCCAGCAGTGAAGAGGGGCCTCGGTATGGCTACACCTTC.